This T cell receptor beta chain was sequenced in a study of cytomegalovirus exposure and HLA in healthy donors. Study-wide results and caveats: In a later analysis, V- and J-gene trimming of beta chains associated with a DCLRE1C missense variant, replicated independently. Both high specificity and high sensitivity reportedly marked the classifier's diagnosis of cytomegalovirus status. Analysis performed later found more than 15,000 TCR beta sequences associated with HLA alleles at 0.05 false discovery rate.

The PCR used 60 Vbeta and 13 Jbeta primers. Sequenced by immunoSEQ multiplex PCR; TCRdb stores in-frame clones only, minus some. The sample has under 100,000 clones; 78% are singletons. Each of the donors was a healthy bone marrow donor. This CDR3 is 14 amino acids long. CDR1 is SGHDT, CDR2 YYEEEE, per germline. V lost 4 bases and J lost 4; bases outside the gene matches: 4. Only a few counts were recorded for this clone. Its antigen is currently unknown. The specimen sequenced was PBMCs. J is TRBJ2-7 and V is TRBV5-6, with 11 bases identical to TRBD2. The receptor's source is a man aged 18 to 35 in good health and CMV-seropositive. The CDR3 region is CASSGGLAAYEQYF. In DNA, the CDR3 is TGTGCCAGCAGCGGGGGACTAGCGGCTTACGAGCAGTACTTC.